The T cell receptor (beta chain) under discussion was sequenced for a study of blood T cell repertoires in COVID-19. In the study overall: There were acute and convalescent COVID-19 samples, and they came from the United States, Italy and Spain. T cells, B-cell-depleted T cells, or PBMCs provided the cDNA or gDNA that served as material.

This CDR3 region has 14 residues. Trimming cost V 1 base and J 1 base, with 7 bases left between them. CDR1 is MGHDK and CDR2 is SYGVNS in the germline V gene. Original data processing: Quantification of nucleated cells was approximated via reference gene primer amplification. Produced via immunoSEQ multiplex PCR; TCRdb's table is partial and in-frame only. V, J and clone size are those of that table, while D and trimming were read from the DNA. The table lists over 85,000 clones, around 73% of them singletons. Sequences were obtained from peripheral blood. V is TRBV25-1 and J is TRBJ2-5; no definite D call. The TCR comes from a man in his sixties with active or convalescent COVID-19. The CDR3 nucleotides are TGTGCCAGCAGTGAATCCTCCTTCCAAGAGACCCAGTACTTC. Protein sequence: CASSESSFQETQYF.